This T cell receptor beta chain is from a study of post-analysis software for immune sequencing data. Across the study: Several disease courses (relapsing-remitting, secondary progressive and progressive-relapsing) of multiple sclerosis were included.

Libraries were made from TCR beta cDNA, and they carried unique molecular identifiers. Input of roughly 1 to 11 million T cells yielded around 460,000 cDNA molecules. TCRdb reanalysed the PCR reads using MiXCR and keeps one entry per CDR3 protein. The table lists 750,000 to 950,000 distinct CDR3 sequences, around 50% of them singletons. This clonotype has a handful of counts. What it recognizes is unknown. Study findings and constraints: Patients used several TRBV segments, including TRBV5-6, TRBV5-1 and TRBV20-1, more often than controls.

Germline CDR1 and CDR2: SGHTA and FQGNSA. The V end lost 2 bases, the J end lost 5 bases, and 12 bases lay between the germline ends. The length of the CDR3 is 14 residues. This receptor was identified in a girl aged 5-17 years with multiple sclerosis. The V call is TRBV7-2, the J call TRBJ1-1; no reliable D call. The sample comprised blood. The CDR3 nucleotides read TGTGCCAGCAGCTTATCTTCGGTAGGAACTGAAGCTTTCTTT. Protein product: CASSLSSVGTEAFF.